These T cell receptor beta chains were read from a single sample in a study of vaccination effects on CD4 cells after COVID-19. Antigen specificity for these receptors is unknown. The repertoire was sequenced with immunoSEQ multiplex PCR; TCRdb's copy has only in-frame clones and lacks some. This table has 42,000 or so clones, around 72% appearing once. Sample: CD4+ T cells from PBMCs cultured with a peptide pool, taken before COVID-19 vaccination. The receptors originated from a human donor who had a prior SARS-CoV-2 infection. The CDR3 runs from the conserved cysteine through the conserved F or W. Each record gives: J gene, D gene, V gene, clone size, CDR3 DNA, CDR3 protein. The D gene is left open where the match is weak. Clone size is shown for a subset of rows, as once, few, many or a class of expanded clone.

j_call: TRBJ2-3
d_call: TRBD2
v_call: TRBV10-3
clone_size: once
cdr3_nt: TGTGCCATCAGTGACCGGGGACTAGCGGGTGATACGCAGTATTTT
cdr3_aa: CAISDRGLAGDTQYF

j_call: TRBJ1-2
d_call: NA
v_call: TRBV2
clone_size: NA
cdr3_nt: TGTGCCAGCAGTGATGAAAAGGGGACCTTTTATGGCTACACCTTC
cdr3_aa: CASSDEKGTFYGYTF

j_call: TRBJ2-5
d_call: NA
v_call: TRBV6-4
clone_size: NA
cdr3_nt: TGTGCCAGCAGTGACTCGGAGGACAGTCCCCAGTACTTC
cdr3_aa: CASSDSEDSPQYF

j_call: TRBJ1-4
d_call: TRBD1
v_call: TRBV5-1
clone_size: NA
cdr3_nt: TGCGCCAGCAGCTTGGGACAGGGTTTAACTAATGAAAAACTGTTTTTT
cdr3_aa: CASSLGQGLTNEKLFF

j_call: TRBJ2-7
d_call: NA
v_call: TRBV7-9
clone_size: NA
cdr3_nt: TGTGCCAGCAGCTTGTCAGGCCTGGCCGAGCAGTACTTC
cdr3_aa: CASSLSGLAEQYF

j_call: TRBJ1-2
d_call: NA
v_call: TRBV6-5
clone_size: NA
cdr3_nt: TGTGCCAGCAGTTACGGGCAGCTCTATGGCTACACCTTC
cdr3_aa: CASSYGQLYGYTF

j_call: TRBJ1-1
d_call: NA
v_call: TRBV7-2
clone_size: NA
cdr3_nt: TGTGCCAGCAGCTCAGTTGGGAGACCTATTGAAGCTTTCTTT
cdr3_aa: CASSSVGRPIEAFF

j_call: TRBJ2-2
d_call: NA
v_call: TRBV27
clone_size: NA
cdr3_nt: TGTGCCAGCAGTTTGGGCAGAGCGAACACCGGGGAGCTGTTTTTT
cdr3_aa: CASSLGRANTGELFF

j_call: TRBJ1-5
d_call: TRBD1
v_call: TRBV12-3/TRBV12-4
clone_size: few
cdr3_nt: TGTGCCAGCAAACAGGGGGCTCAGCAGCCCCAGCATTTT
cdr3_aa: CASKQGAQQPQHF

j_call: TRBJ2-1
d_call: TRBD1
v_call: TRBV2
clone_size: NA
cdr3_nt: TGTGCCGGATCACAGGGGTTCTACAATGAGCAGTTCTTC
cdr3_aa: CAGSQGFYNEQFF

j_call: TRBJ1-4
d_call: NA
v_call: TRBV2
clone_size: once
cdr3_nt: TGTGCCAGCAGTCGTGCGGGAGTAAATGAAAAACTGTTTTTT
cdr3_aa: CASSRAGVNEKLFF

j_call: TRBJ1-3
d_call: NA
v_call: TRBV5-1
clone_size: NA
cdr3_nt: TGCGCCAGCAGCTTAGCCACTGGCTCTGGAAACACCATATATTTT
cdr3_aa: CASSLATGSGNTIYF

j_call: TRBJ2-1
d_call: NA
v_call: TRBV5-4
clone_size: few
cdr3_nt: TGTGCCAGCAGCTTGGTGCTCAGGAGCACCTACAATGAGCAGTTCTTC
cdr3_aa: CASSLVLRSTYNEQFF

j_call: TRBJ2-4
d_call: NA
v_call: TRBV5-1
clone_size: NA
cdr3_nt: TGCGCCAGCAGCTTGGTAGGGACCAAAAACATTCAGTACTTC
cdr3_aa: CASSLVGTKNIQYF

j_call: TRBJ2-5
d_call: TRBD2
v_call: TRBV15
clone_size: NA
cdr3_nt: TGTGCCACCAAAGGGACTAGCGGTTACCAAGAGACCCAGTACTTC
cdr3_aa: CATKGTSGYQETQYF

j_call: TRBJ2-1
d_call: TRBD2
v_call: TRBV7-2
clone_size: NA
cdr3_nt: TGTGCCAGCAGCTTAGTCCAACTAGCGGGATACCACAATGAGCAGTTCTTC
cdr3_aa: CASSLVQLAGYHNEQFF

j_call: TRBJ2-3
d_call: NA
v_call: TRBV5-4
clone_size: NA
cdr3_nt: TGTGCCAGCAGGAGGGAGTTTTTCGCAGATACGCAGTATTTT
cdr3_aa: CASRREFFADTQYF

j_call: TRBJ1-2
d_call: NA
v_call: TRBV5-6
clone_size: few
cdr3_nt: TGTGCCAGCAGTTTGGGCAGCCAAGACTATGGCTACACCTTC
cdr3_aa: CASSLGSQDYGYTF

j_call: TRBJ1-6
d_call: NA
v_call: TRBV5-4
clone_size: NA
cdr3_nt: TGTGCCAGCAGTAAAGGCGGGTCAGGGCTTAATTCACCCCTCCACTTT
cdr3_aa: CASSKGGSGLNSPLHF

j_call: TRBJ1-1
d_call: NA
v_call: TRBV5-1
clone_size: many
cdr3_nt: TGCGCCAGCAGGGGGCAGGGGAAAGCGGCTTTCTTT
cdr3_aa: CASRGQGKAAFF

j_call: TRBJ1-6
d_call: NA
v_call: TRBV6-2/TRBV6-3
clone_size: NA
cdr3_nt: TGTGCCAGCAGTTACTCCGGGACTTCCAGCTCCTATAATTCACCCCTCCACTTT
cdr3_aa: CASSYSGTSSSYNSPLHF

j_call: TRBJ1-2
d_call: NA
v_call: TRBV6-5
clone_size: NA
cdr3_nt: TGTGCCAGCAGCCAGGCTAACTATGGCTACACCTTC
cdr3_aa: CASSQANYGYTF

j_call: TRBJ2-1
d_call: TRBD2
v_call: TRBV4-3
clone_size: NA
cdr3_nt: TGCGCCAGCAGCCCTCGGACTAGCGGGAGGGCCTCAGTTAGTGAGCAGTTCTTC
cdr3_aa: CASSPRTSGRASVSEQFF

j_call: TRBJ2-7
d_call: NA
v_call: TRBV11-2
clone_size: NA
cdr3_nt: TGTGCCAGCAGCCCCCACCTCTCCTACGAGCAGTACTTC
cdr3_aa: CASSPHLSYEQYF

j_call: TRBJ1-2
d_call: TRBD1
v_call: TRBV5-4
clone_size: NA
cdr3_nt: TGTGCCAGCAGCTTACCAGGGGGGTTACGCTATGGCTACACCTTC
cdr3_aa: CASSLPGGLRYGYTF

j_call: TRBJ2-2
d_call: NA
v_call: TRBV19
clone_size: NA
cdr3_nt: TGTGCCAGTAGTATCCGATCCCTAGCCGCCCCCGGGGAGCTGTTTTTT
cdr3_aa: CASSIRSLAAPGELFF

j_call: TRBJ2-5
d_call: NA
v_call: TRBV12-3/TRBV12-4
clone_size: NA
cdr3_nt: TGTGCCAGCAGGCCAGGGGAGGAAGAGACCCAGTACTTC
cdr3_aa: CASRPGEEETQYF

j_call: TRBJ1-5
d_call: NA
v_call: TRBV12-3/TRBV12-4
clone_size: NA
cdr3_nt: TGTGCCAGCAGCGGACAGATCAATCAGCCCCAGCATTTT
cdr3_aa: CASSGQINQPQHF

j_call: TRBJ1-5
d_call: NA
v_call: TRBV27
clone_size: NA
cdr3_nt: TGTGCCAGCAGCCCCTTAGGGGACCAGGGGCCCCAGCATTTT
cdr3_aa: CASSPLGDQGPQHF

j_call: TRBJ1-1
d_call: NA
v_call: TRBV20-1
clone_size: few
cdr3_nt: TGCAGTGCTAGTCTGGGTAACACTGAAGCTTTCTTT
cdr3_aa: CSASLGNTEAFF

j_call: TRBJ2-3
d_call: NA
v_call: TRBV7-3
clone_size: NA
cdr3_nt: TGTGCCAGCAGCTTAACGTGGGGAGATACGCAGTATTTT
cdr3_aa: CASSLTWGDTQYF

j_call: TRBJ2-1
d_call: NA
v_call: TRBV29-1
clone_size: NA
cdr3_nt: TGCAGCGTTGAGCCAGGGGACCCCTACAATGAGCAGTTCTTC
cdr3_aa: CSVEPGDPYNEQFF